The 11 T cell receptor beta chains below were found in one sample sequenced in a study of T cells after yellow fever vaccination. TCRdb recomputed calls from the 5' RACE reads with MiXCR, one row per CDR3 protein. The sample lists about 340,000 distinct CDR3 sequences, around 12% occurring once. The specimen was CD4+ T cells sorted from PBMCs, collected 15 days after the yellow fever booster vaccination. The receptors here all came from a man between 18 and 35 years old who received the YFV17D yellow fever vaccine.

This clonotype was seen a handful of times. V and J are TRBV20-1 and TRBJ1-2, with D hard to call. Trimming took 4 bases from V and 7 from J, leaving 13 bases between them. Germline V lookup: CDR1 DFQATT, CDR2 SNEGSKA (reference sequence). The CDR3 runs to 12 residues. The CDR3 DNA reads as TGCAGTGCTACAAATGGGAAGGGTGGCTACACCTTC. It codes for CSATNGKGGYTF.

J is TRBJ2-6 and V is TRBV7-2; the D call may be TRBD1 or TRBD2 (5 bases each). The CDR3 consists of 13 residues. From germline, CDR1 is SGHTA and CDR2 FQGNSA. Trimming shortened V by 5 bases and J by 10 bases, and 12 bases separated the two germline ends. The CDR3, as DNA: TGTGCCAGCAGCCAGGGACGGATTAACGTCCTGACTTTC. Protein product: CASSQGRINVLTF.

The chain combines TRBV27 with TRBJ1-1, with unresolved D. Germline CDR1 and CDR2: MNHEY and SMNVEV (reference sequence). V was cut by 3 bases and J by 2 bases, with 10 bases left in between. The CDR3 extends over 14 amino acids. CDR3 residues: CASSFNGLNTEAFF. The CDR3 DNA is TGTGCCAGCAGTTTCAATGGGTTAAACACTGAAGCTTTCTTT.

This clonotype was picked up a small number of times. The rearrangement joins TRBV7-2 to TRBJ1-3, with D perhaps matching TRBD1 (6 bases). Germline V gene lookup returns CDR1 SGHTA and CDR2 FQGNSA. The CDR3 sequence is 14 residues long. The V end lost 4 bases, the J end lost 9 bases, and 16 bases lay between the germline ends. CDR3 coding DNA: TGTGCCAGCAGCTATCGGACAGCCCGCGGCACCATATATTTT. This translates into CASSYRTARGTIYF.

This clonotype has only a few counts. This chain links TRBV6-5 with TRBJ2-7, with D unclear. The V end was cut by 5 bases, the J end by 4 bases, with 12 bases between. CDR1 is MNHEY and CDR2 is SVGAGI in the germline V gene. CDR3 length: 13 residues. The DNA of the CDR3 is TGTGCCAGCAGTATGGGCCGTCAGTACGAGCAGTACGTC. Its protein product is CASSMGRQYEQYV.

This clonotype was observed a few times. J is TRBJ1-2 and V is TRBV5-1; 8 positions match TRBD1. V lost 2 bases to trimming and J lost 4 bases; unmatched junction nucleotides: 4. Germline CDR1 SGHRS, CDR2 YFSETQ. The CDR3 contains 14 residues. CDR3 DNA: TGCGCCAGCAGCTTCCAGGGGGCGGGCTATGGCTACACCTTC. This translates into CASSFQGAGYGYTF.

The genes are TRBV3-1 and TRBJ2-7; D ambiguous. CDR3 length equals 12 residues. Trimming pared 4 bases from V and 2 bases from J, leaving 6 bases between. Germline V gene data show CDR1 as LGHDT and CDR2 as YNNKEL (reference sequence). CDR3 residues: CASSLLTYEQYF. CDR3 coding DNA: TGTGCCAGCAGCCTGCTGACCTACGAGCAGTACTTC.

In this sample, this clonotype turned up a few times. The CDR3 loop is CASRLAGGPSTGELFF. In DNA, the CDR3 is TGTGCCAGCAGACTAGCGGGGGGGCCTAGCACCGGGGAGCTGTTTTTT. The V call is TRBV2, the J call TRBJ2-2, with 13 bases aligning to TRBD2. This CDR3 is 16 amino acids long. The germline CDR1 and CDR2 sequences are SNHLY and FYNNEI. Trimming removed 6 bases from V and 4 bases from J; junction bases left unmatched: 5.

This clonotype was recorded a few times. The rearrangement uses TRBV7-9 and TRBJ2-7; D is perhaps TRBD1 (5 bases). The CDR3 extends over 12 amino acids. V was clipped by 5 bases and J by 9 bases, with 14 bases between them. CDR1 SEHNR and CDR2 FQNEAQ come from the germline V gene (reference sequence). CDR3 nucleotides: TGTGCCAGCAGCCACGACGATCAGGGGCAGTACGTC. Amino acids: CASSHDDQGQYV.

The rearrangement links TRBV2 to TRBJ2-3, with D possibly matching TRBD2 (7 bases). This CDR3 is 16 amino acids long. V lost 5 bases, J lost 6 bases, and 21 bases lay in between. Germline CDR1 and CDR2: SNHLY and FYNNEI. The DNA of the CDR3 is TGTGCCAGCAGTCCCTCCGGGGAGGGGGACGGGGATACGCAGTATTTT. Amino acids: CASSPSGEGDGDTQYF.

The genes are TRBV20-1 and TRBJ1-5; D gene unclear. The V and J ends lost 5 bases and 4 bases respectively, with 15 bases between them. Germline assignment: CDR1 DFQATT and CDR2 SNEGSKA (reference sequence). CDR3 length: 14 residues. The CDR3: CSAVLGSANQPQHF. The CDR3 DNA sequence: TGCAGTGCTGTTCTAGGATCGGCGAATCAGCCCCAGCATTTT.